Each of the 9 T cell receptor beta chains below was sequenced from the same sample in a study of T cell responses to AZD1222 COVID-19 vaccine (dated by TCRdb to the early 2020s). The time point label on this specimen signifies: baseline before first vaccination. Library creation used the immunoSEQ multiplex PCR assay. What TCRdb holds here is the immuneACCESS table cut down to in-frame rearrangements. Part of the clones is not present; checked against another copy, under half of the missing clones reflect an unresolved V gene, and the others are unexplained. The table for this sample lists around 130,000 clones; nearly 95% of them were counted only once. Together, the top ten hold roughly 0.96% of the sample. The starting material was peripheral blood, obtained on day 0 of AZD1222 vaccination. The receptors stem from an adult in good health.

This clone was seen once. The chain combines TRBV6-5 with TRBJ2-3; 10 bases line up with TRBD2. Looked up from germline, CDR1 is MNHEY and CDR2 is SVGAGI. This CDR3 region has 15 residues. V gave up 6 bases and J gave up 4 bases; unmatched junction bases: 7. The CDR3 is CASSRAGGLSDTQYF. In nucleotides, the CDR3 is TGTGCCAGCAGCCGAGCGGGGGGGTTGTCAGATACGCAGTATTTT.

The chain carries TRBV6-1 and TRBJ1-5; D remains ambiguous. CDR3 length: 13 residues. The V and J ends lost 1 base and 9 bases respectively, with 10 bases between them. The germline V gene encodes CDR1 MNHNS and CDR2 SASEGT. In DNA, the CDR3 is TGTGCCAGCAGTGAAGTTGGGGTGAGGCCCCAGCATTTT. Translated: CASSEVGVRPQHF.

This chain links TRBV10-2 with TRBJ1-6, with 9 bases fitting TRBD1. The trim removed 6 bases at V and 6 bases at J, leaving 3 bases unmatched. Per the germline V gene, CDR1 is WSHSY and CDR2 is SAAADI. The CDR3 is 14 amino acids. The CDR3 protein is CASRRDRVNSPLHF. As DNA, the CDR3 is TGCGCCAGCAGAAGGGACAGGGTTAATTCACCCCTCCACTTT.

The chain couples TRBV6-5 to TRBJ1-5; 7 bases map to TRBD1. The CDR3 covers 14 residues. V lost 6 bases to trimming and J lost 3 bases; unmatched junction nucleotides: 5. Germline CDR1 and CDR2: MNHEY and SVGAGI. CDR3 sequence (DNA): TGTGCCAGCAGGGATACAGGGGTCAATCAGCCCCAGCATTTT. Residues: CASRDTGVNQPQHF.

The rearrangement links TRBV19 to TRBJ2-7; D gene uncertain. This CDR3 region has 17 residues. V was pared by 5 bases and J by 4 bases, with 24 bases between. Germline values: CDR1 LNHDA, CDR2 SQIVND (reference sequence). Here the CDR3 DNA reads TGTGCCAGTAGTGGGCAGTTCGGCAGCCTACCCTTTTACGAGCAGTACTTC. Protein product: CASSGQFGSLPFYEQYF.

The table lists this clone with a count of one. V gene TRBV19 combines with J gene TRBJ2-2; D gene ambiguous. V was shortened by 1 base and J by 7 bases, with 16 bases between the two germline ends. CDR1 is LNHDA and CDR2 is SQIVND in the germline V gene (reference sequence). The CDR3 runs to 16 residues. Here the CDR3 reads CASSIGQRHLGGELFF. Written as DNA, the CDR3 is TGTGCCAGTAGTATAGGACAACGACATTTGGGCGGGGAGCTGTTTTTT.

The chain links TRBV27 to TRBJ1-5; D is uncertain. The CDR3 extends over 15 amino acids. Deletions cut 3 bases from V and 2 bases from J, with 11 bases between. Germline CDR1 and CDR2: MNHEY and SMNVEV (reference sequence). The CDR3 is CASSFLPLGNQPQHF. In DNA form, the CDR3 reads TGTGCCAGCAGTTTTCTCCCCCTGGGCAATCAGCCCCAGCATTTT.

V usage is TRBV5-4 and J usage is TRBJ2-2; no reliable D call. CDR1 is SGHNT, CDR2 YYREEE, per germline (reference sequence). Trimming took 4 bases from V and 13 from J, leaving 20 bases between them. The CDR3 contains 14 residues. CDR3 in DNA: TGTGCCAGCAGCGCCGACCGCCGGGCCTTGAGGCTGTTTTTT. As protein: CASSADRRALRLFF.

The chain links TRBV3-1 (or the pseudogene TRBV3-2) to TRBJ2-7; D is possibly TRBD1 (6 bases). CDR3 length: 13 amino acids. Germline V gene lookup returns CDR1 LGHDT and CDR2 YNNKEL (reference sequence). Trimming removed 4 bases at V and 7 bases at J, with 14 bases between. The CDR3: CASSRTELGEQYF. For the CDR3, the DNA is TGTGCCAGCAGCCGGACAGAACTCGGAGAGCAGTACTTC.